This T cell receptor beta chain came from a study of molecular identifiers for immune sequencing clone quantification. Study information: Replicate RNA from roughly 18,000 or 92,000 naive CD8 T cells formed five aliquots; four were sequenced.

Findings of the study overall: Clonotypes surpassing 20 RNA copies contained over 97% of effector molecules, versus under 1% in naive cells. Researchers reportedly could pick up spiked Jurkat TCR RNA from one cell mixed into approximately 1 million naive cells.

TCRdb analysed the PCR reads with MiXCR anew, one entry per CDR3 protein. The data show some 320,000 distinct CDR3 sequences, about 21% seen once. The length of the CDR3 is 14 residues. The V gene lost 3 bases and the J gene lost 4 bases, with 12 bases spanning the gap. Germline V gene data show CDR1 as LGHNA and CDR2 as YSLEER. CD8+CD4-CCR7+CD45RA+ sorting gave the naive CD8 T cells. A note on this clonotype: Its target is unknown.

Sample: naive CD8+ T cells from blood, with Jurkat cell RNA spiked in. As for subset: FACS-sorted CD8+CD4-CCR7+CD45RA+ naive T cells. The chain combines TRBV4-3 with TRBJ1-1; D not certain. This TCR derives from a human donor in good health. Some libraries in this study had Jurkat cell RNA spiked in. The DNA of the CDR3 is TGCGCCAGCAGCCATAGGAAGGGTCCCACTGAAGCTTTCTTT. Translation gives CASSHRKGPTEAFF.